The 5 T cell receptor beta chains presented below share a single source sample, sequenced in a study of blood T cell repertoires in COVID-19. Using immunoSEQ multiplex PCR, the repertoire was profiled, and TCRdb retains in-frame clones only, with some absent. Altogether more than 25,000 clones are present, around 88% being singletons, with the ten largest covering roughly 16%. Sequenced input: peripheral blood. The origin of the receptors is a man between 65 and 79 years old with acute or convalescent COVID-19.

This rearrangement joins TRBV6-2 or TRBV6-3 to TRBJ2-7; possibly TRBD1 for D (7 bases). CDR3 length: 14 residues. V was pared by 5 bases and J by 7 bases, with 18 bases between. CDR1 is MNHEY, CDR2 SVGEGT, per germline. CDR3 in amino acids: CASSPRDRPWEQYF. The CDR3 coding sequence is TGTGCCAGCAGTCCGCGGGACAGACCCTGGGAGCAGTACTTC.

V and J are TRBV5-1 and TRBJ1-1; D gene unclear. CDR1 SGHRS and CDR2 YFSETQ come from the germline V gene. V gave up 0 bases and J gave up 0 bases, with 15 bases separating them. This CDR3 has 17 residues. The CDR3 bases are TGCGCCAGCAGCTTGGAAGTACAGAAGATAGTGAACACTGAAGCTTTCTTT. It codes for CASSLEVQKIVNTEAFF.

The chain recombines TRBV3-1 (or the pseudogene TRBV3-2) with TRBJ2-3; 7 bases line up with TRBD2. The V gene's germline CDR1 is LGHDT and CDR2 YNNKEL (reference sequence). The CDR3 is 21 residues long. V lost 0 bases and J lost 2; bases outside the gene matches: 20. The CDR3 DNA is TGTGCCAGCAGCCAAGACCCTTTCGACCCGGCAGGACTAGGAACCACAGATACGCAGTATTTT. The encoded protein is CASSQDPFDPAGLGTTDTQYF.

J is TRBJ2-2 and V is TRBV11-3; TRBD2 aligns across 7 bases. The length of the CDR3 is 16 residues. Germline-derived CDR1 and CDR2 are SGHNT and YENEEA. J was trimmed by 1 base and V by 3 bases; bases with no gene match: 5. The DNA of the CDR3 is TGTGCCAGCAGCTTTGGTCTAGCGGAGAACACCGGGGAGCTGTTTTTT. It specifies CASSFGLAENTGELFF.

The rearrangement uses TRBV18 and TRBJ2-7; D gene ambiguous. CDR3 length: 12 residues. From germline, CDR1 is KGHSH and CDR2 LQKENI. The V and J ends lost 1 base and 5 bases respectively, with 6 bases between them. The DNA for the CDR3 is TGTGCCAGCTCACCACTCAGGAACGAGCAGTACTTC. Its protein is CASSPLRNEQYF.